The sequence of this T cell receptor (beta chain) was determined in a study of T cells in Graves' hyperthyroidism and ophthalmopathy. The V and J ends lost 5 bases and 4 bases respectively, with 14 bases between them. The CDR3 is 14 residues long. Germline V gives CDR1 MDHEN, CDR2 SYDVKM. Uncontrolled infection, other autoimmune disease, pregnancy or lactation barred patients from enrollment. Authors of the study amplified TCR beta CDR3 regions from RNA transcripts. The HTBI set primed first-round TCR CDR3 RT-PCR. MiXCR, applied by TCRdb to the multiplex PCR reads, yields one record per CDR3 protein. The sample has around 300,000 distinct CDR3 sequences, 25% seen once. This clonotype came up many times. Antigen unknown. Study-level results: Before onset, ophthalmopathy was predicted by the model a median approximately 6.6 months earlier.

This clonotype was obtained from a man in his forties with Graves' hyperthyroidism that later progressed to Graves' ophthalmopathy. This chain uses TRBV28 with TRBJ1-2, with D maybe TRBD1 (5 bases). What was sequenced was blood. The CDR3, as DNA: TGTGCCAGCAGTGGCCCGGGACTTATCTATGGCTACACCTTC. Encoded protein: CASSGPGLIYGYTF.